A single TCR beta chain is shown here with its context. The data were produced by immunoSEQ multiplex PCR, yet TCRdb's version contains in-frame clones alone and is incomplete. The table has tens of thousands of clones, roughly nine tenths seen once. The entry originates in a study of blood T cell repertoires in COVID-19. On the study more broadly: Specimens from acute and convalescent COVID-19 originated in the United States, Italy and Spain.

Trimming cost V 7 bases and J 0 bases, with 16 bases left between them. The CDR3 has 15 amino acids. Per germline, CDR1 SNHLY and CDR2 FYNNEI. The rearrangement joins TRBV2 to TRBJ2-7; possibly TRBD2 for D (6 bases). The receptor was derived from a man aged 45-65 years with acute or convalescent COVID-19. Sequencing input: peripheral blood. The CDR3 DNA follows: TGTGCCAGCATCCTAAACCCGGGAGCCTCCTACGAGCAGTACTTC. Its translation is CASILNPGASYEQYF.